This TCR beta chain was sequenced during a study of blood T cells in healthy people across ages. Study as a whole: Template switching captured about one barcoded beta molecule per two T cells. Regarding the study as a whole: Strong correlation was found linking TCR beta diversity to naive T cell percentage. CMV status of donors was not determined, possibly confounding expanded clonotype changes.

This clonotype was detected many times. Its antigen is undetermined. A second roughly 6 to 12 cycle PCR used barcoded and J-beta primers. In TCRdb, the 5' RACE reads were re-called with MiXCR into one record per CDR3 protein. The data contain about 930,000 distinct CDR3 sequences, 25% to 30% of them singletons. This sample also appeared in a second study, on T cells of mothers and their children. This second study notes: In both related and unrelated pairs, TCR recombination output is shaped similarly by thymic selection.

This clonotype was obtained from a woman in her thirties or forties in good health. Source material: blood.

The CDR3 spells CASSSGQGVSSYNEQFF. DNA of the CDR3: TGTGCCAGCAGCTCGGGACAGGGGGTTAGCTCCTACAATGAGCAGTTCTTC. This chain links TRBV7-6 with TRBJ2-1, with 11 bases identical to TRBD1. With 4 bases clipped from V and 0 bases from J, the junction kept 5 bases outside the gene matches. Germline V gene lookup returns CDR1 SGHVS and CDR2 FNYEAQ. The CDR3 has 17 residues.